This T cell receptor beta chain was sequenced during a study of technical replicates of blood from several donors. The ends lost 3 bases at V and 6 bases at J; junction bases unmatched: 3. CDR1 is SGHTA and CDR2 is FQGNSA in the germline V gene. This CDR3 has 15 amino acids. Only in-frame clones appear in the TCRdb table, and some are missing; sequencing was by immunoSEQ multiplex PCR. The sample has tens of thousands of clones, about 90% seen once. The sequencing sample was made of PBMCs. This receptor was taken from a human donor in good health. Some clones in this sample may be carry-over from other donors' samples. J is TRBJ2-1 and V is TRBV7-2; 12 nucleotides line up with TRBD2. DNA for the CDR3: TGTGCCAGCAGCTTTGCTAGCGGGAGGGGCAATGAGCAGTTCTTC. This gives the protein CASSFASGRGNEQFF.